The 12 T cell receptor beta chains presented below share a single source sample, sequenced in a study of T cells in tumors after PD-1 blockade. Assay used: immunoSEQ multiplex PCR; TCRdb lists only in-frame clones, some missing. Here the sample spans about 63,000 clones, approximately 79% being singletons. The sample was PBMCs, taken after anti-PD-1 treatment. These receptor sequences come from a human donor with basal cell carcinoma.

This clone was counted once. This sequence joins TRBV3-1 (or the pseudogene TRBV3-2) and TRBJ2-7, with 14 bases matching TRBD2. The V gene end was trimmed by 4 bases and the J gene end by 4 bases; junction bases not matched to a gene: 12. The CDR3 consists of 18 residues. Germline V gene lookup returns CDR1 LGHDT and CDR2 YNNKEL (reference sequence). The CDR3 sequence: CASSPPTSGGAWAYEQYF. CDR3 coding DNA: TGTGCCAGCAGCCCCCCGACTAGCGGGGGGGCCTGGGCGTACGAGCAGTACTTC.

The V call is TRBV21-1, the J call TRBJ1-1. TRBV21-1 is a recognized pseudogene. This CDR3 contains 16 residues. CDR3 in amino acids: CASSFYTPEWDTEAFF. CDR3 nucleotides: TGTGCCAGCAGCTTTTATACACCAGAGTGGGACACTGAAGCTTTCTTT.

This sequence joins TRBV5-1 and TRBJ1-4; 7 bases are a match to TRBD1. CDR3 length: 14 amino acids. Germline V gives CDR1 SGHRS, CDR2 YFSETQ. J lost 8 bases, V lost 3 bases, and 7 bases had no gene match. The CDR3, as DNA: TGCGCCAGCAGCTCACAGGGGATAGGAGAAAAACTGTTTTTT. As protein: CASSSQGIGEKLFF.

This clone was found once. The rearrangement links TRBV7-6 to TRBJ2-5, with 15 bases fitting TRBD2. CDR3 size: 17 residues. With V trimmed by 1 base and J by 5 bases, 5 bases remained unmatched. The germline V gene has CDR1 SGHVS and CDR2 FNYEAQ. The CDR3 DNA reads as TGTGCCAGCAGCTTAGTGGGACTAGCGGGGGGCGCGGAGACCCAGTACTTC. Protein sequence: CASSLVGLAGGAETQYF. The full variable domain, in which reference TRBV7-6 and TRBJ2-5 provide the parts outside the CDR3, is GAGVSQSPRYKVTKRGQDVALRCDPISGHVSLYWYRQALGQGPEFLTYFNYEAQQDKSGLPNDRFSAERPEGSISTLTIQRTEQRDSAMYRCASSLVGLAGGAETQYFGPGTRLLVL.

The CDR3 spells CASSLGGQINSPLHF. The CDR3 DNA sequence: TGTGCCAGCAGCTTGGGGGGACAGATTAATTCACCCCTCCACTTT. The chain has TRBV7-6 and TRBJ1-6, with 7 bases identical to TRBD1. J gave up 6 bases and V 3 bases, and 5 bases lay outside the gene matches. Germline loops: CDR1 SGHVS, CDR2 FNYEAQ. The CDR3 is 15 residues long.

V usage is TRBV28 and J usage is TRBJ2-3, with a possible D match to TRBD2 (6 bases). This CDR3 comprises 15 residues. Trimming removed 4 bases from V and 2 bases from J, with 13 bases in between. Germline V gives CDR1 MDHEN, CDR2 SYDVKM. CDR3 region: CASSSLADNTDTQYF. CDR3 nucleotide sequence: TGTGCCAGCAGTTCGTTAGCGGATAACACAGATACGCAGTATTTT.

This clone was observed a handful of times. The J gene is TRBJ1-2, the V gene TRBV13, with TRBD1 as a possible D gene (5 bases). The CDR3 spans 15 residues. The V gene's germline CDR1 is PRHDT and CDR2 FYEKMQ (reference sequence). V was pared by 5 bases and J by 4 bases, with 17 bases between. CDR3 nucleotides: TGTGCCAGCAGCCCTGGGGTCACGACAGCCTATGGCTACACCTTC. Amino acids: CASSPGVTTAYGYTF. Full variable domain (rest looked up from reference TRBV13 and TRBJ1-2): AAGVIQSPRHLIKEKRETATLKCYPIPRHDTVYWYQQGPGQDPQFLISFYEKMQSDKGSIPDRFSAQQFSDYHSELNMSSLELGDSALYFCASSPGVTTAYGYTFGSGTRLTVV.

The chain joins TRBV5-4 to TRBJ2-2, with 14 bases fitting TRBD2. Germline V gene data show CDR1 as SGHNT and CDR2 as YYREEE (reference sequence). Trimming took 0 bases from V and 6 from J; bases not matched to a gene: 10. The CDR3 spans 19 residues. CDR3 bases: TGTGCCAGCAGCTTGGGGAGCAGACTAGCGGGGGGGCGTGCCGGGGAGCTGTTTTTT. Translating it yields CASSLGSRLAGGRAGELFF.

This clone has just a few counts. The chain employs TRBV19 and TRBJ2-3, with D possibly being TRBD1 (6 bases). Germline-derived CDR1 and CDR2 are LNHDA and SQIVND (reference sequence). There are 14 residues in the CDR3. Trimming removed 5 bases at V and 3 bases at J, with 12 bases between. The CDR3 protein is CASSQWGRTDTQYF. CDR3 coding DNA: TGTGCCAGTAGTCAGTGGGGGCGGACAGATACGCAGTATTTT.

This clone came up a few times. This chain joins TRBV5-5 and TRBJ1-1; the D gene is possibly TRBD1 (6 bases). This CDR3 comprises 15 residues. CDR1 and CDR2 (germline): SGHKS, YYEKEE (reference sequence). V lost 1 base and J 1 base, leaving 11 bases between the germline ends. CDR3 nucleotide sequence: TGTGCCAGCAGCTTGTCAGACAGGTCGAACACTGAAGCTTTCTTT. It encodes CASSLSDRSNTEAFF.

This sequence joins TRBV28 and TRBJ2-6; no clear D. The CDR3 extends over 15 amino acids. Trimming cost V 3 bases and J 3 bases, with 9 bases left between them. Germline lookup yields CDR1 MDHEN and CDR2 SYDVKM. The CDR3 loop is CASSFIGDGANVLTF. The CDR3 coding sequence is TGTGCCAGCAGTTTCATTGGAGATGGGGCCAACGTCCTGACTTTC. Using reference TRBV28 and TRBJ2-6 for the parts outside the CDR3, the full variable domain is DVKVTQSSRYLVKRTGEKVFLECVQDMDHENMFWYRQDPGLGLRLIYFSYDVKMKEKGDIPEGYSVSREKKERFSLILESASTNQTSMYLCASSFIGDGANVLTFGAGSRLTVL.

The rearrangement uses TRBV5-1 and TRBJ2-7; 10 bases are a match to TRBD2. The CDR3 has 15 amino acids. Trimming took 1 base from V and 3 from J; bases not matched to a gene: 4. Per germline, CDR1 SGHRS and CDR2 YFSETQ. In nucleotides, the CDR3 is TGCGCCAGCAGCTTGCTTCCTAGCGGGGGCTACGAGCAGTACTTC. It translates to CASSLLPSGGYEQYF. The entire variable domain, with the rest obtained from reference TRBV5-1 and TRBJ2-7, is as follows: KAGVTQTPRYLIKTRGQQVTLSCSPISGHRSVSWYQQTPGQGLQFLFEYFSETQRNKGNFPGRFSGRQFSNSRSEMNVSTLELGDSALYLCASSLLPSGGYEQYFGPGTRLTVT.